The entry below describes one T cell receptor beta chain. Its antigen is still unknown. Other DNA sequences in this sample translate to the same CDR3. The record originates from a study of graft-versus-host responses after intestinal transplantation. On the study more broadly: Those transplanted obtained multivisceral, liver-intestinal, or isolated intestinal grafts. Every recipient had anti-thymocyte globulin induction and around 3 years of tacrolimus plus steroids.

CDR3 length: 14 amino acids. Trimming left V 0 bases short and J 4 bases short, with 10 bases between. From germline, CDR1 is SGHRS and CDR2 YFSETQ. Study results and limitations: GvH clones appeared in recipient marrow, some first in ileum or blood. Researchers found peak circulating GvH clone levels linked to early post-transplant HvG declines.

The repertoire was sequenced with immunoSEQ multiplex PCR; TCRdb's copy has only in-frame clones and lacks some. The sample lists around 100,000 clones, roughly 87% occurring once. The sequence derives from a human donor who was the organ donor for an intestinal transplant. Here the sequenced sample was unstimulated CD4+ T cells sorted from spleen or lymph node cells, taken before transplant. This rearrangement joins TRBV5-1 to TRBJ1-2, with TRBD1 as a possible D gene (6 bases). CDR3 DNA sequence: TGCGCCAGCAGCTTGGAAGGGGGGGGCTATGGCTACACCTTC. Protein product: CASSLEGGGYGYTF.